This T cell receptor beta chain is from a study of cytomegalovirus exposure and HLA in healthy donors (dated by TCRdb to 2016 to 2017). Turning to the overall study: According to a later analysis, the 100 to 150 validation repertoires were produced on the same platform as the roughly 600 repertoires of the first cohort. The study aimed to test whether signatures of past pathogen exposure could be identified by cataloging public T cell receptors. A separate validation cohort of 100 to 150 different subjects was used in addition to the roughly 700-subject first cohort. High-throughput TCR immunosequencing, statistical association of individual TCRs with disease status, and machine learning were combined to predict cytomegalovirus infection status.

CDR1 MGHRA and CDR2 YSYEKL are derived from the germline V gene. V has 1 base trimmed and J has 4 bases trimmed; junction bases matching no gene number 5. From the cysteine up to the phenylalanine, the CDR3 has a length of 15 residues. CDR3 DNA is the only sequence kept; it has 45 bases, read in frame from the first base. Points the paper makes about the study in general: A few of the identified cytomegalovirus-associated TCR beta chains were confirmed in vitro to be specific for cytomegalovirus antigens. Most TCR sequences were seen in very few donors, while some public TCRs were found in many individuals. The study listed approximately 160 TCR beta chains as associated with cytomegalovirus. The authors suggested that the approach could potentially be generalized to other disease states and immunological phenotypes. The classifier was reported to diagnose cytomegalovirus status with high specificity and sensitivity in both the original and validation cohorts. Of the cluster scores, 90% to 95% were above 0 in a later analysis, which found that TCRs clustered in the first cohort also tended to co-occur in the 90 to 150 validation repertoires. A later analysis lacked HLA typing for the validation cohort, so it scored co-occurrence in that cohort across all 110 or so repertoires.

Donors formed part of the validation cohort, which comprised about 130 subjects and was distinct from the first cohort of under 800 subjects. As regards this clone: It lacks a known antigen. No qualities accompany the bases; no much larger clone lies one base away.

Library method: the immunoSEQ multiplex PCR assay. From the authors' description of their analysis: A statistical classification framework was built for diagnosing cytomegalovirus status from the catalog of TCR beta chain sequences. In TCRdb, the immuneACCESS table is reduced to in-frame sequences with V and J assigned. These tables do not hold every clone; where another copy was compared, an unresolved V gene accounts for under half, and the others remain unexplained. V and J calls and clone size are copied from that table; D and trimming were computed from the DNA. The sample yields some 310,000 clones; roughly 86% were counted once. The biggest ten clones account for around 0.91% of the sample.

The specimen sequenced was PBMCs. The chain employs TRBV4-1 and TRBJ2-7; 9 middle bases align to TRBD2. This TCR came from a man aged 30 to 39 in good health and CMV-seronegative. The sequenced DNA: TGCGCCAGCAGCCAAGTACCTAGCGGGGTTTACGAGCAGTACTTC. This codes for CASSQVPSGVYEQYF.